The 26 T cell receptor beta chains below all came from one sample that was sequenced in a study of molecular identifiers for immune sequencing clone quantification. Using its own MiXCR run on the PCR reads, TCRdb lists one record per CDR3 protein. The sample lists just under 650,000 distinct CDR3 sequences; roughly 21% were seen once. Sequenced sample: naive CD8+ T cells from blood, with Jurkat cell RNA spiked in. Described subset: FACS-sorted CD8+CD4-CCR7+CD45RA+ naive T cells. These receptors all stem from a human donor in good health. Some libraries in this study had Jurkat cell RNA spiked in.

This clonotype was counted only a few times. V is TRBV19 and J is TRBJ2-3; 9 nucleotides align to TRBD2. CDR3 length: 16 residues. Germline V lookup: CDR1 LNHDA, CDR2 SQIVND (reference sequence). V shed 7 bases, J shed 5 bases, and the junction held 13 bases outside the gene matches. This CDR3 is CASTFSGGHRGDTQYF. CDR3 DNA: TGTGCCAGTACCTTTAGCGGGGGACACCGTGGAGATACGCAGTATTTT.

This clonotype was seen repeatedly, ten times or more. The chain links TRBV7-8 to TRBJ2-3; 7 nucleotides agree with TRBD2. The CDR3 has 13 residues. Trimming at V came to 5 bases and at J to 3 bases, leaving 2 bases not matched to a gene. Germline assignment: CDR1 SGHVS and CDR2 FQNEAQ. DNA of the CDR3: TGTGCCAGCAGCCGGGGACTAACAGATACGCAGTATTTT. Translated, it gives CASSRGLTDTQYF.

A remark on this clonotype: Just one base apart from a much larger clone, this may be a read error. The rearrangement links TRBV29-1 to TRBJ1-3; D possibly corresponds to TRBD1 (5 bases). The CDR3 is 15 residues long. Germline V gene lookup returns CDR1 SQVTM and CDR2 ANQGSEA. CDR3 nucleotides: TGCGGCGTTGAAGGCGGCAGGGACCCTGGAAACACCATATATTTT. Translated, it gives CGVEGGRDPGNTIYF.

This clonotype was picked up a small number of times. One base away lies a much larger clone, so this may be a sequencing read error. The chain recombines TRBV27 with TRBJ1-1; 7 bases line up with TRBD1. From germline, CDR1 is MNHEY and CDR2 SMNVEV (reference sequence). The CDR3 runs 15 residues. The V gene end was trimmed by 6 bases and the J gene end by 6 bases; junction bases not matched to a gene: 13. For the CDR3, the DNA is TGTGCCAGCAGGGTTTACAGGGGAAGGGACGCTGAAGCTTTCTTT. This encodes CASRVYRGRDAEAFF.

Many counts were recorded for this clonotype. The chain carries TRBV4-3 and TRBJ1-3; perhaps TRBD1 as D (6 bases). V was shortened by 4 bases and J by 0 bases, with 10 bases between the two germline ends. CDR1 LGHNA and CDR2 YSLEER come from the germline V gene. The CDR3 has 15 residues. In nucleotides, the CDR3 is TGCGCCAGCAGCCCCCACAGGGACTCTGGAAACACCATATATTTT. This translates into CASSPHRDSGNTIYF.

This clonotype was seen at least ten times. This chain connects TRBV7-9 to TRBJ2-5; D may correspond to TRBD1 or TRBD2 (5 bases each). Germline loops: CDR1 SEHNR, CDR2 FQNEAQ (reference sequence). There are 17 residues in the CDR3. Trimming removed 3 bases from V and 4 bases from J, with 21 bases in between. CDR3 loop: CASSLGVGTRDRETQYF. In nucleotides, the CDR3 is TGTGCCAGCAGCTTGGGCGTCGGGACCCGTGACCGAGAGACCCAGTACTTC.

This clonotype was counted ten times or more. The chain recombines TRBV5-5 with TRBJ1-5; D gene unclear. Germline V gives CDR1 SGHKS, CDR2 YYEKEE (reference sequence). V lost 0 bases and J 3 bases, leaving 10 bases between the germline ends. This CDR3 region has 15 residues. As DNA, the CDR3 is TGTGCCAGCAGCTTGGGGGGTTATTACAATCAGCCCCAGCATTTT. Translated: CASSLGGYYNQPQHF.

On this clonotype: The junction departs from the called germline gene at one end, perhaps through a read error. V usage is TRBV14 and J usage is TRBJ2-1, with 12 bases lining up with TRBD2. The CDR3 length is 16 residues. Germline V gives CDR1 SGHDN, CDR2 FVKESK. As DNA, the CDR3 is TGTGCCAGCAGCCCGCGGACTAGCGGGAAGGGCAATGAGCAGTCCTTC. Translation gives CASSPRTSGKGNEQSF.

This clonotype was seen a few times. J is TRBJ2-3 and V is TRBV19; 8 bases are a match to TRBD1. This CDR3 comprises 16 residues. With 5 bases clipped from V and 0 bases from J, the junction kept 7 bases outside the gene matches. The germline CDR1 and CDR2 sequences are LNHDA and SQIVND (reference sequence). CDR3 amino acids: CASSADRGRSTDTQYF. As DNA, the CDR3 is TGTGCCAGTAGTGCCGACAGGGGCCGTAGCACAGATACGCAGTATTTT.

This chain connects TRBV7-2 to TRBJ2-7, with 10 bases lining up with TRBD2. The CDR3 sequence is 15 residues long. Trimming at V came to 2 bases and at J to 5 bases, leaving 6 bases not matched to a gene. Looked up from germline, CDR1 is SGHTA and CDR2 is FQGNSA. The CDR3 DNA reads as TGTGCCAGCAGCTTATGGGACCTAGCGGGAGACGAGCAGTACTTC. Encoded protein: CASSLWDLAGDEQYF.

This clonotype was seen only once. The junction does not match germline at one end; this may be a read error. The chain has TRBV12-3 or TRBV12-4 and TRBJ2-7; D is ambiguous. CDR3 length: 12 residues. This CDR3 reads CAGSLAGDEQYF. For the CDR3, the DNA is TGTGCCGGCAGTTTAGCTGGGGACGAGCAGTACTTC.

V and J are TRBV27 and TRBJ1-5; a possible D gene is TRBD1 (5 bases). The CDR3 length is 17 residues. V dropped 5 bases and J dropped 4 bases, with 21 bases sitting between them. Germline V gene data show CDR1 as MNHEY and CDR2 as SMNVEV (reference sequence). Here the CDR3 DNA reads TGTGCCAGCAGTCAGATGGGACCCTCCCAAGGGAATCAGCCCCAGCATTTT. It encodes CASSQMGPSQGNQPQHF.

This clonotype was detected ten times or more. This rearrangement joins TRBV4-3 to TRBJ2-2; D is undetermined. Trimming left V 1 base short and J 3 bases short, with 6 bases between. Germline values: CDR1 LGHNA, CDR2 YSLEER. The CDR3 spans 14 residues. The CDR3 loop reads CASSQGVYTGELFF. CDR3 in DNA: TGCGCCAGCAGCCAAGGGGTCTACACCGGGGAGCTGTTTTTT.

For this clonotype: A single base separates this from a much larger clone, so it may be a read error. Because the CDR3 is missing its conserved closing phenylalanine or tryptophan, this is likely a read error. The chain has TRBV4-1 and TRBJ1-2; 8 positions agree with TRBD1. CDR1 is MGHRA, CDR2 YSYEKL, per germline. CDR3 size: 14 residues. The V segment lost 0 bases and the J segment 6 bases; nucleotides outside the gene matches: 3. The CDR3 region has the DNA TGCGCCAGCAGCCAAGATCCAGGGGGCGATGGCTACACCCTC. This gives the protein CASSQDPGGDGYTL.

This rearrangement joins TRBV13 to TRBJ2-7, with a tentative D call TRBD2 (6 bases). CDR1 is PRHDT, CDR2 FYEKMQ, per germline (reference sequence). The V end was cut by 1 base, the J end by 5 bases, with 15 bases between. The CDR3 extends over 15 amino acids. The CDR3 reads CASSLELSGTHEQYF. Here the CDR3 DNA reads TGTGCCAGCAGCTTAGAGCTTAGCGGCACCCACGAGCAGTACTTC.

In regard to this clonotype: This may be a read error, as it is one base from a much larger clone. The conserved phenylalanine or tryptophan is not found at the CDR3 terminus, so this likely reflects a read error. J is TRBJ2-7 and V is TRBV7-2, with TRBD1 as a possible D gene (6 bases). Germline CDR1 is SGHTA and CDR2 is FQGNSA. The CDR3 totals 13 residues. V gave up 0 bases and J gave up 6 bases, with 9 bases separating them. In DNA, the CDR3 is TGTGCCAGCAGCTTAGCGGTCAGGGGCGAGCAGTACTAC. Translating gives CASSLAVRGEQYY.

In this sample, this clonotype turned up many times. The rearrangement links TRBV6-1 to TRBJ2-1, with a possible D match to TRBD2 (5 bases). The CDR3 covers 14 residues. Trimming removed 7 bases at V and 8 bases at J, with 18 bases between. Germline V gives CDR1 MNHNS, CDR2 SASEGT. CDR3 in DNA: TGTGCCAGCACCCGGCTCGGGGTTCTGGATGAGCAGTTCTTC. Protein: CASTRLGVLDEQFF.

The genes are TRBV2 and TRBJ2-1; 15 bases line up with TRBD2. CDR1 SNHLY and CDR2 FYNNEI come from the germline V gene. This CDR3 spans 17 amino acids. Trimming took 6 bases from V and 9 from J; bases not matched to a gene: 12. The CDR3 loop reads CASSGDGTSGRSSEQFF. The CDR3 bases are TGTGCCAGCAGCGGTGACGGGACTAGCGGGAGGTCCAGTGAGCAGTTCTTC.

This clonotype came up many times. The CDR3 is CASSFTPGQRSGNTIYF. The DNA for the CDR3 is TGTGCCAGCAGCTTTACACCCGGACAGCGCTCTGGAAACACCATATATTTT. V usage is TRBV12-3 or TRBV12-4 and J usage is TRBJ1-3; weak D call: TRBD1 (6 bases). The CDR3 runs to 17 residues. V was cut by 6 bases and J by 0 bases, with 18 bases left in between.

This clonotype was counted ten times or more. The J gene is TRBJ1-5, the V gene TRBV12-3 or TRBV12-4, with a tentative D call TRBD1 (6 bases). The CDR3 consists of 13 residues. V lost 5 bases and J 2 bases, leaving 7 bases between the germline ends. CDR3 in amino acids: CASSNRGNQPQHF. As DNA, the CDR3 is TGTGCCAGCAGTAACAGGGGCAATCAGCCCCAGCATTTT.

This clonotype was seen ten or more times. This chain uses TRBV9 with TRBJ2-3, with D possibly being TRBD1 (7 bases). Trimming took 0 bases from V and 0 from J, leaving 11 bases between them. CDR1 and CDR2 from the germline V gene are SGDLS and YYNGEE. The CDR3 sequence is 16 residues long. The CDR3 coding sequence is TGTGCCAGCAGCGTAGAAGCAGGGGGGAGCACAGATACGCAGTATTTT. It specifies CASSVEAGGSTDTQYF. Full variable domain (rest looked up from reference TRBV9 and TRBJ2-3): DSGVTQTPKHLITATGQRVTLRCSPRSGDLSVYWYQQSLDQGLQFLIQYYNGEERAKGNILERFSAQQFPDLHSELNLSSLELGDSALYFCASSVEAGGSTDTQYFGPGTRLTVL.

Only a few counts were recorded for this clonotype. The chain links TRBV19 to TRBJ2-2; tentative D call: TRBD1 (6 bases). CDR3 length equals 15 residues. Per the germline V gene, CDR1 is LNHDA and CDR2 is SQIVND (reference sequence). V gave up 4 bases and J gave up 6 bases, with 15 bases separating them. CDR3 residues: CASSTRTELSGELFF. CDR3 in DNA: TGTGCCAGTAGTACCCGGACAGAACTGTCCGGGGAGCTGTTTTTT.

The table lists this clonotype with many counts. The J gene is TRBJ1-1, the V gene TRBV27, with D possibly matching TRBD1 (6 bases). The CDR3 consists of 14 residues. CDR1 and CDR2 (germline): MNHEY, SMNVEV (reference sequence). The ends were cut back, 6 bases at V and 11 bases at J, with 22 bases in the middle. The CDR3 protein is CASRLRGGAVSAFF. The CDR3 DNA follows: TGTGCCAGCAGACTCAGGGGAGGGGCCGTGAGCGCTTTCTTT.

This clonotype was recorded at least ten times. CDR3 sequence: CASSLIATNEKLFF. DNA of the CDR3: TGTGCCAGCAGTCTGATCGCAACTAATGAAAAACTGTTTTTT. The chain joins TRBV28 to TRBJ1-4, with unresolved D. This CDR3 is 14 amino acids long. Trimming stripped 5 bases from V and 0 bases from J, with 7 bases between. Germline-derived CDR1 and CDR2 are MDHEN and SYDVKM.

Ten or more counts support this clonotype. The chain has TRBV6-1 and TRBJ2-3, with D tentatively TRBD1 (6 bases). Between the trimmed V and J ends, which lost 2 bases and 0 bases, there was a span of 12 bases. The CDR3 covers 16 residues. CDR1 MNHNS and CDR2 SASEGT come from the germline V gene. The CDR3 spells CASSELGTTSTDTQYF. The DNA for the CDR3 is TGTGCCAGCAGTGAATTGGGGACAACGAGCACAGATACGCAGTATTTT.

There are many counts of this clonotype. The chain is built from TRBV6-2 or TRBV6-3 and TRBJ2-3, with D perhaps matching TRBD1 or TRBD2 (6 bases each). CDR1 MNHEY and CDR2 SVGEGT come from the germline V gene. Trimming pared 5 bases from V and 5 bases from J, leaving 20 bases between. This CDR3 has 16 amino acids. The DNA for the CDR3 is TGTGCCAGCAGTACAGGACAGCGGGTCGTAGGAGATACGCAGTATTTT. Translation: CASSTGQRVVGDTQYF.